This entry features one T cell receptor (beta chain) sequence. Its antigen remains unknown. Per sample, a minimum of 6.5 million PBMCs were isolated. These data come from a study of blood T cells in healthy people across ages. Study-level points and caveats: Relative to aged donors, long-lived donors carried more naive CD4+ cells and displayed higher diversity.

A J-beta primer mix and a sample-barcoded 5' primer were used in a second PCR of about 7 to 11 cycles. Each cDNA was tagged by a template-switch adaptor containing 12 random nucleotides. TCRdb redid the calling of the 5' RACE reads with MiXCR, one entry per CDR3 protein. Of hundreds of thousands of distinct CDR3 sequences in the sample, roughly 64% were seen once. Sequencing was carried out using blood. This TCR was recovered from a man under 40 in good health.

In nucleotides, the CDR3 is TGCAGTGCGGGGACTAGGGGCTACACCTTC. This gives the protein CSAGTRGYTF. The gene calls are TRBV20-1 and TRBJ1-2; maybe TRBD1 (5 bases). V dropped 6 bases and J dropped 8 bases, with 10 bases sitting between them. The CDR3 covers 10 residues. From germline, CDR1 is DFQATT and CDR2 SNEGSKA (reference sequence).